This T cell receptor (beta chain) comes out of a study of blood T cells in healthy people across ages. Overall study findings and caveats: Age brought a roughly linear fall in TCR beta diversity measured per million T cells.

It was 9.5 to 10 milliliters of peripheral blood that were drawn from each donor. The authors ran a second PCR of about 6 to 12 cycles using a sample-barcoded 5' primer and a J-beta primer mix. Every molecule of cDNA carried a tag from a template-switch adaptor with 12 random nucleotides. Using its own MiXCR run on the 5' RACE reads, TCRdb lists one record per CDR3 protein. The sample comprises fewer than 800,000 distinct CDR3 sequences, around 21% of which are singletons, and under 4% rests with the top ten. V was cut by 1 base and J by 2 bases, with 9 bases left in between. This CDR3 is built from 14 residues. Looked up from germline, CDR1 is SGHRS and CDR2 is YFSETQ. This clonotype was counted between two and nine times. Its antigen remains unidentified.

Sequencing was performed on blood. The chain employs TRBV5-1 and TRBJ1-2; D gene uncertain. The sequence derives from a man between 65 and 85 years old in good health. The CDR3: CASSLTSGNYGYTF. The CDR3 DNA reads TGCGCCAGCAGCTTGACGTCGGGGAACTATGGCTACACCTTC.